Listed here is a single T cell receptor (beta chain). Which antigen it targets is not known. Base qualities are not provided; no much larger clone lies one nucleotide away. The sample belongs to a study of T cell responses to AZD1222 COVID-19 vaccine (dated by TCRdb to 2020 to 2022). For the wider study: A total of about 240 trial participants underwent TCR sequencing, of whom 207 received two doses of AZD1222 and about 25 received two doses of the MenACWY control vaccine. Enrollment into the trials was organized by age into subgroups of 18-55, 56-69 and 70-plus years, and those subgroups contained 148, 28 and 57 TCR-sequenced participants, respectively. The paper as a whole reports these results and caveats: In the small 56-69-year group, the increase in depth fell short of significance, most likely because of low power. Because no samples from the day 14 peak response were available, repertoires could be characterized only after the peak T cell response. The vaccine-associated CD4 TCRs covered the entire spike protein, and the dominant responses fell in regions 160-218 and 743-854. Most participants were white British and females outnumbered males, and the authors suggested that clonal diversity may have been underestimated. Only 5 to 7 AZD1222 recipients were SARS-CoV-2 seropositive at baseline, limiting conclusions about previously exposed vaccinees. Reportedly, almost half of the unique spike-specific TCRs recognized epitopes lying outside the regions that are mutated in the B.1.351 and B.1.1.7 variants. Spike-specific TCR breadth and depth rose significantly after two AZD1222 doses compared with day 0 and with MenACWY recipients.

The CDR3 regions of human TCRbeta chains were analyzed by immunosequencing. On the study's bioinformatics: TCRs in the repertoires were compared against a reference library of SARS-CoV-2-specific TCRs that had been generated with the MIRA antigen-specificity platform. Breadth was defined as the fraction of unique TCRs that were SARS-CoV-2-associated, and depth was defined as the fraction of total T cells that were SARS-CoV-2-associated. Using the MIRA data, each spike-specific TCR was mapped to the spike region that the TCR reacts to and placed in a CD4 or CD8 class. Log10-transformed breadth and depth values were compared by one-way ANOVA with Sidak's multiple comparisons tests. In its TCRdb copy, this immuneACCESS table keeps in-frame sequences only and misses some clones. Where compared with another copy, unresolved V genes explain less than half of these, and the others have no known cause. V, J and clone size reflect that table, while D and trimming were determined from the DNA. Here the sample has some 190,000 clones; over 90% occur a single time. Approximately 1.9% of the sample lies in the top ten.

The time point label of this sample denotes: about 28 days (+/-7) after the second vaccine dose. AZD1222 recipients with second doses at about 4 weeks or about 12 weeks were pooled, because spike-specific TCR depth and breadth did not differ between schedules. Samples from vaccinated people were obtained from the UK trials COV001 and COV002, which included a single-blind randomized controlled phase 2/3 trial of AZD1222 (ChAdOx1 nCoV-19) in healthy adults. Trial participant PBMC samples were collected at day 0 and day 28 after the second dose for TCRbeta chain sequencing. The germline V gene (reference sequence) provides CDR1 MNHEY and CDR2 SMNVEV. Taken from cysteine to phenylalanine, the CDR3 has 16 residues. Solely the CDR3 DNA is kept, with 48 bases framed from the first base. Relative to germline, V is 4 bases shorter and J is 9 bases shorter, with 19 bases between their ends.

The sample consisted of peripheral blood, taken 28 days after the second AZD1222 dose. The sequence derives from an adult who received the AZD1222 COVID-19 vaccine. The chain links TRBV27 with TRBJ1-6; the D region possibly corresponds to TRBD1 (6 bases align). CDR3 sequence: CASSSVFRGPGSPLHF. The sequenced DNA: TGTGCCAGCAGTTCCGTTTTCCGGGGGCCGGGTTCACCCCTCCACTTT.